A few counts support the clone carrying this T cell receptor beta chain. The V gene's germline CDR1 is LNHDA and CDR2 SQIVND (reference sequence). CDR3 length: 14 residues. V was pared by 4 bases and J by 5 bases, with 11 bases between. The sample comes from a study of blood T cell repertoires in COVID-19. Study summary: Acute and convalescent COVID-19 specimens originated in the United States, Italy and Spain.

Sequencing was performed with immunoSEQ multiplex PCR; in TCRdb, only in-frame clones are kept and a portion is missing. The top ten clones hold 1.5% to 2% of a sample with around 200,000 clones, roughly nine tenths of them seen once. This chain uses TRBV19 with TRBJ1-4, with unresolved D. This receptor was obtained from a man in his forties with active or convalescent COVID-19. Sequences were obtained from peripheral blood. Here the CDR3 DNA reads TGTGCCAGTAGTACACAGAAGAACAATGAAAAACTGTTTTTT. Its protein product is CASSTQKNNEKLFF.